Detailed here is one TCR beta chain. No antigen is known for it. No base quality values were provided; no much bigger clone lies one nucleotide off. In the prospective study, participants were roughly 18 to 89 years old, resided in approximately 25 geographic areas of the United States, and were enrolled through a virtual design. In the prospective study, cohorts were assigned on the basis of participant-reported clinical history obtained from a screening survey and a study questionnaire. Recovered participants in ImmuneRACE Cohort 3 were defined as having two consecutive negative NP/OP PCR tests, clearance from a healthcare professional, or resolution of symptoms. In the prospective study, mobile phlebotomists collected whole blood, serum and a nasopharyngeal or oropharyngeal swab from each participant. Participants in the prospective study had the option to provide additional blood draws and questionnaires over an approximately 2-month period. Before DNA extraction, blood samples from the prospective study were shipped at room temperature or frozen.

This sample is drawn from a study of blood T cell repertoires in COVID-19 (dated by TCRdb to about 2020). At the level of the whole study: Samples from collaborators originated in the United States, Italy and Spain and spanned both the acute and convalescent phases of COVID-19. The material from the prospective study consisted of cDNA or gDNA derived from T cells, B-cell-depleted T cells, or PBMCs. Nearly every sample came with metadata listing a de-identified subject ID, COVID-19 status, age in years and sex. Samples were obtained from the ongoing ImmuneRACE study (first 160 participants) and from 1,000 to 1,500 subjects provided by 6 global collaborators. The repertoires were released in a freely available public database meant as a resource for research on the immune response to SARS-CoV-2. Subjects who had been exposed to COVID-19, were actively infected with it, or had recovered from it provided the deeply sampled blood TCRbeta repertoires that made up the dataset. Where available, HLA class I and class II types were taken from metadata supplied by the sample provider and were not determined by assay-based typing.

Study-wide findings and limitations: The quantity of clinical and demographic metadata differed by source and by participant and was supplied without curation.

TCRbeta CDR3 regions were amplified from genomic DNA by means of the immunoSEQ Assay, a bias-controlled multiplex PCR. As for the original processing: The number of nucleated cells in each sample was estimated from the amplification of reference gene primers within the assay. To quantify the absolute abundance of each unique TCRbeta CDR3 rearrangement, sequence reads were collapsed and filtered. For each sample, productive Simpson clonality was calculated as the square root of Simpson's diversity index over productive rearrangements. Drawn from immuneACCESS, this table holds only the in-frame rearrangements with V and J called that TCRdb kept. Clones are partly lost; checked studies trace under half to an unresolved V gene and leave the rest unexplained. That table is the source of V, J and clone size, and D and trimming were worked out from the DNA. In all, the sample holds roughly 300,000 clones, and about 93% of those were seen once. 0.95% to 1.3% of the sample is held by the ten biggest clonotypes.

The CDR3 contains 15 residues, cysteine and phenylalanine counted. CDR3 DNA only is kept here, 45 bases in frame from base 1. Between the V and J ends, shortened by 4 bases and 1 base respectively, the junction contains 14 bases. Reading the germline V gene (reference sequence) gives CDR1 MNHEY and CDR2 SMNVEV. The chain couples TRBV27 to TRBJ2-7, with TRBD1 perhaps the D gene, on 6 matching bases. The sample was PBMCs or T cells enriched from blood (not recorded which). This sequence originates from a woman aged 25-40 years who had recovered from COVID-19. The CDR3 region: CASSSLQGLSYEQYF. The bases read TGTGCCAGCAGTTCCCTACAGGGTTTATCCTACGAGCAGTACTTC.